This T cell receptor (beta chain) emerged from a study of cytomegalovirus exposure and HLA in healthy donors. Study-level results: The dataset shows that most TCR sequences were rare, while some public TCRs occurred in many donors.

The donors were members of the validation cohort, which comprised 120 subjects and was separate from the first cohort of 666 subjects. CDR3 length equals 17 residues. V was cut by 0 bases and J by 2 bases, with 16 bases left in between. Germline V gene lookup returns CDR1 SGDLS and CDR2 YYNGEE. The protocol was immunoSEQ multiplex PCR, while the TCRdb copy is restricted to in-frame clones and leaves out a portion. The sample consists of more than 300,000 clones, approximately 90% of them appearing once. As for this clone: Its antigen is unidentified.

J is TRBJ2-3 and V is TRBV9; D is unclear. Sequenced: PBMCs. This sequence was found in a young woman in good health and CMV-seronegative. The CDR3 sequence: CASSVESRGLHTDTQYF. The CDR3 nucleotides are TGTGCCAGCAGCGTAGAGAGTCGCGGCTTACACACAGATACGCAGTATTTT. The entire variable domain, with the rest obtained from reference TRBV9 and TRBJ2-3, is as follows: DSGVTQTPKHLITATGQRVTLRCSPRSGDLSVYWYQQSLDQGLQFLIQYYNGEERAKGNILERFSAQQFPDLHSELNLSSLELGDSALYFCASSVESRGLHTDTQYFGPGTRLTVL.